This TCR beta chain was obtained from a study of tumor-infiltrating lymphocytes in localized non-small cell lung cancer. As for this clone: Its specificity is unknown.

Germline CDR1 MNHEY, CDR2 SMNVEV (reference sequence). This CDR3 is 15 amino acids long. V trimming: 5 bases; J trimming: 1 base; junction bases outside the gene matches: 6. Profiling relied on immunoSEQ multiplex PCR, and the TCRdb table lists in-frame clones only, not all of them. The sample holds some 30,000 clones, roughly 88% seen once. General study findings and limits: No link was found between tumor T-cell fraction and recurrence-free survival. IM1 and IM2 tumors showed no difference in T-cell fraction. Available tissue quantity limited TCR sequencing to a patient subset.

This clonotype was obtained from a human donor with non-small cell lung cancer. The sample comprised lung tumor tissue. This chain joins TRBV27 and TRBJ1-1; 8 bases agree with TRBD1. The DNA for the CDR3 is TGTGCCAGCAGTACCCGGCAGGGGGCGAACACTGAAGCTTTCTTT. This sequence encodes CASSTRQGANTEAFF.